The rows below give T cell receptor beta chains drawn from one sample of a study of shared clonotypes between healthy human individuals. Profiling relied on immunoSEQ multiplex PCR, and the TCRdb table lists in-frame clones only, not all of them. The sample consists of approximately 2,000,000 clones, around 93% of them appearing once. The sequenced sample consisted of naive CD8+ T cells from PBMCs. These receptors came from a man between 18 and 29 years old in good health. Some clones in this sample may be carry-over from other donors' samples. The CDR3 runs from the conserved cysteine through the conserved F or W. D genes are given only for firm matches. Expanded clones are given a class, and other clones once, few, many or no size at all.

TRBV5-6	-	-	TRBJ2-1	TGTGCCAGTCATCAGGGCCATGAGCAGTTCTTC	CASHQGHEQFF
TRBV5-1	-	-	TRBJ2-7	TGCGCCAGCAGCTTGTCACGGGATCTCGAGCAGTACTTC	CASSLSRDLEQYF
TRBV2	-	once	TRBJ1-5	TGTGCCAGCAGTGGAAGGGACCGGGAGATGCATCAGCCCCAGCATTTT	CASSGRDREMHQPQHF
TRBV7-8	TRBD1	-	TRBJ1-2	TGTGCCAGCAGCCATCCCCCGGAGGGACAGGAAAGCTACACCTTC	CASSHPPEGQESYTF
TRBV28	-	-	TRBJ1-1	TGTGCCAGCAGTCCGGGGGCCGGGGCGAGCACTGAAGCTTTCTTT	CASSPGAGASTEAFF
TRBV18	-	-	TRBJ2-7	TGTGCCAGCTCAATGCTGGGGGCCTACGAGCAGTACTTC	CASSMLGAYEQYF
TRBV6-1	-	-	TRBJ1-5	TGTGCCAGCAGTGAAGGGGTACAGCCCCAGCATTTT	CASSEGVQPQHF
TRBV9	TRBD1	-	TRBJ1-1	TGTGCCAGCAGCGCCACAGGGGGTCTGACTGAAGCTTTCTTT	CASSATGGLTEAFF
TRBV2	TRBD1	-	TRBJ1-1	TGTGCCAGCAGTCCAGGGACAGGGGGTCTAGCTGAAGCTTTCTTT	CASSPGTGGLAEAFF
TRBV28	TRBD2	-	TRBJ2-3	TGTGCCAGCAGTTTACATATAGCGGGAGTATCAGATACGCAGTATTTT	CASSLHIAGVSDTQYF
TRBV28	TRBD1	-	TRBJ2-7	TGTGCCAGCAGTTTATCGTATACGGGACAGGGATCCTACGAGCAGTACTTC	CASSLSYTGQGSYEQYF
TRBV11-3	-	once	TRBJ2-7	TGTGCCAGCAGCCGATTCCACGGTCCCACCTACGAGCAGTACTTC	CASSRFHGPTYEQYF
TRBV30	-	-	TRBJ1-4	TGTGCCTGGAGTCCGGTGACAGATGTTGAAAAACTGTTTTTT	CAWSPVTDVEKLFF
TRBV7-6	-	-	TRBJ2-1	TGTGCCAGCAGCTTGGCAGACAATGAGCAGTTCTTC	CASSLADNEQFF
TRBV4-3	-	-	TRBJ2-3	TGCGCCAGCAGCCAACGGCCAGCAACGGGGTATACGCAGTATTTT	CASSQRPATGYTQYF
TRBV9	-	-	TRBJ2-1	TGTGCCAGCGGGTCGCAGGGGCCGAATGAGCAGTTCTTC	CASGSQGPNEQFF
TRBV4-2	TRBD2	-	TRBJ2-2	TGTGCCAGCAGCCAAGATCCACTAGCGGGAGGAATCGGGGAGCTGTTTTTT	CASSQDPLAGGIGELFF
TRBV19	TRBD1	-	TRBJ1-2	TGTGCCAGTAGTAGTTGGGACAGGGTTTTAGAGAACTATGGCTACACCTTC	CASSSWDRVLENYGYTF
TRBV9	TRBD2	-	TRBJ2-7	TGTGCCAGCAGCGTCAGCGGGGTATCCTACGAGCAGTACTTC	CASSVSGVSYEQYF
TRBV6-5	-	-	TRBJ2-7	TGTGCCAGCAGGGCAACCTACGAGCAGTACTTC	CASRATYEQYF
TRBV28	TRBD2	once	TRBJ2-7	TGTGCCAGCAGTGACGGTCGTTTGTGGGAGGGCTCCTACGAGCAGTACTTC	CASSDGRLWEGSYEQYF
TRBV7-6	TRBD2	-	TRBJ2-7	TGTGCCAGCAGCTTAACTAGCGGGAGCCTCCTCGACGAGCAGTACTTC	CASSLTSGSLLDEQYF
TRBV27	-	once	TRBJ1-2	TGTGCCAGCACCCCACTGCAGGGGCTCTATGGCTACACCTTC	CASTPLQGLYGYTF
TRBV5-1	-	-	TRBJ2-2	TGCGCCAGCAGCTTGGTCGGCGGTTCGAACACCGGGGAGCTGTTTTTT	CASSLVGGSNTGELFF
TRBV19	-	-	TRBJ2-1	TGTGCCAGTAGTATGCGGGGCCCCTACAATGAGCAGTTCTTC	CASSMRGPYNEQFF
TRBV28	-	-	TRBJ2-5	TGTGCCAGCAGTTTGGGTACGGAGGCAGAGACCCAGTACTTC	CASSLGTEAETQYF
TRBV14	-	-	TRBJ2-2	TGTGCCAGCAGCCAAGATCGGGACGACCCTCCGGACACCGGGGAGCTGTTTTTT	CASSQDRDDPPDTGELFF
TRBV11-2	TRBD1	-	TRBJ1-2	TGTGCCAGCAGCTCCGGGACAGCCTCCTATGGCTACACCTTC	CASSSGTASYGYTF
TRBV28	-	-	TRBJ2-5	TGTGCCAGCAGAGAACCTGGGGGGGAGACCCAGTACTTC	CASREPGGETQYF
TRBV7-8	TRBD2	once	TRBJ2-1	TGTGCCAGCAGCCCTAACCTTGGCGGGAGCCCCTCCTACAATGAGCAGTTCTTC	CASSPNLGGSPSYNEQFF
TRBV21-1	-	-	TRBJ1-2	TGTGCCAGCGGATACAGGGGGCGCGACGGCTTTAACTATGGCTACACCTTC	CASGYRGRDGFNYGYTF
TRBV28	-	-	TRBJ1-1	TGTGCCAGCAGTCCCTTTCTGGGGCGGGTCACTGAAGCTTTCTTT	CASSPFLGRVTEAFF
TRBV30	-	-	TRBJ2-7	TGTGCCTGGAGTCGAAGGGCCGGCTACGAGCAGTACTTC	CAWSRRAGYEQYF
TRBV27	-	-	TRBJ1-1	TGTGCCAGCAGTTTGTACCCGAACACTGAAGCTTTCTTT	CASSLYPNTEAFF
TRBV6-5	-	-	TRBJ1-1	TGTGCCAGCACCCTGAACACTGAAGCTTTCTTT	CASTLNTEAFF
TRBV9	-	-	TRBJ2-7	TGTGCCAGCAGCGTAGCCCCCGCCTACGAGCAGTACTTC	CASSVAPAYEQYF
TRBV28	-	-	TRBJ1-2	TGTGCCAGCAGCCCCGCCGGGATGGGAGGCTACACCTTC	CASSPAGMGGYTF
TRBV7-9	TRBD2	once	TRBJ2-7	TGTGCCAGCAGCTTCAAGATAGCGGGAGAGAGGTCCTACGAGCAGTACTTC	CASSFKIAGERSYEQYF
TRBV28	TRBD2	-	TRBJ2-1	TGTGCCAGCAAAGGGCGGGAGGGTTACAATGAGCAGTTCTTC	CASKGREGYNEQFF
TRBV27	TRBD1	once	TRBJ2-2	TGTGCCAGCAGTGGCACCGGGACAGACACCGGGGAGCTGTTTTTT	CASSGTGTDTGELFF
TRBV6-6	-	-	TRBJ2-7	TGTGCCAGCAGTTACTCGATCCAGGGATCCTACGAGCAGTACTTC	CASSYSIQGSYEQYF
TRBV9	TRBD2	once	TRBJ2-3	TGTGCCAGCAGCGCCGGGACTAGCGGGAGGAGACGGGATACGCAGTATTTT	CASSAGTSGRRRDTQYF
TRBV28	-	-	TRBJ2-1	TGTGCCAGCAGTTTATCGCTAGGGGGTATCAATGAGCAGTTCTTC	CASSLSLGGINEQFF
TRBV7-6	-	-	TRBJ2-3	TGTGCCAGCAGCTTACAGGGAAGGGGAACAGATACGCAGTATTTT	CASSLQGRGTDTQYF
TRBV5-1	TRBD1	-	TRBJ2-7	TGCGCCAGCAGCCCCAGCCCGGTACAGGGGCGGGCATCCGAGCAGTACTTC	CASSPSPVQGRASEQYF
TRBV13	TRBD1	-	TRBJ2-2	TGTGCCAGCAGCTTGCAACAGGGGATGTACACCGGGGAGCTGTTTTTT	CASSLQQGMYTGELFF
TRBV10-1	-	-	TRBJ2-7	TGCGCCAGCAGTGCAGGCTCCTACGAGCAGTACTTC	CASSAGSYEQYF